The 12 T cell receptor beta chains below come from one sample, sequenced in a study of cytomegalovirus exposure and HLA in healthy donors (dated by TCRdb to the late 2010s). Library prep was done by the immunoSEQ multiplex PCR assay. For the multiplex PCR, a mixture combining 60 forward primers for TCR Vbeta segments and 13 reverse primers for TCR Jbeta segments was used. As stored in TCRdb, this immuneACCESS dataset retains in-frame rearrangements with V and J assigned. A fraction of the clones does not appear; measured against another copy, unresolved V genes explain less than half of the discrepancy, and the remainder lacks a known reason. Across this sample there are 99,000 or so clones, with around three quarters seen only once. 16% of the sample is held by the ten biggest clonotypes. Sequencing input: PBMCs. The receptor set was obtained from a man in his fifties or sixties in good health and CMV-seropositive.

The genes are TRBV13 and TRBJ2-3; D is uncertain. The germline V gene has CDR1 PRHDT and CDR2 FYEKMQ (reference sequence). The germline V and J ends were trimmed by 5 bases and 2 bases, with 14 bases remaining between them. CDR3 length equals 15 residues. The CDR3 nucleotides read TGTGCCAGCAGCCCCTCCTCAGGCAACACAGATACGCAGTATTTT. Translation gives CASSPSSGNTDTQYF.

This clone was seen only a few times. V usage is TRBV7-2 and J usage is TRBJ2-1, with 10 bases matching TRBD2. This CDR3 is built from 14 residues. Germline V gene lookup returns CDR1 SGHTA and CDR2 FQGNSA. V dropped 5 bases and J dropped 4; count of bases not matched to a gene: 2. CDR3 amino acids: CASSVLAGYNEQFF. The CDR3 nucleotides are TGTGCCAGCAGCGTACTAGCGGGGTACAATGAGCAGTTCTTC.

J is TRBJ2-3 and V is TRBV2, with a tentative D call TRBD2 (6 bases). Germline V gene sequence: CDR1 SNHLY, CDR2 FYNNEI. This CDR3 has 13 residues. The ends were cut back, 5 bases at V and 7 bases at J, with 13 bases in the middle. DNA for the CDR3: TGTGCCAGCAGTCCGGGAGCAGGATATACGCAGTATTTT. It yields the protein CASSPGAGYTQYF.

The chain employs TRBV9 and TRBJ2-3; 12 bases line up with TRBD2. The CDR3 covers 17 residues. Germline-derived CDR1 and CDR2 are SGDLS and YYNGEE. V lost 4 bases and J lost 1; bases outside the gene matches: 7. The CDR3 loop is CASSFLAGGPRTDTQYF. The CDR3 DNA reads TGTGCCAGCAGCTTTCTAGCGGGGGGGCCCCGCACAGATACGCAGTATTTT.

This rearrangement joins TRBV11-2 to TRBJ2-3; no clear D. Germline V gene sequence: CDR1 SGHAT, CDR2 FQNNGV. The V gene lost 6 bases and the J gene lost 0 bases, with 7 bases spanning the gap. There are 13 residues in the CDR3. DNA for the CDR3: TGTGCCAGCAGGTGGAGTAGCACAGATACGCAGTATTTT. It codes for CASRWSSTDTQYF.

The chain combines TRBV2 with TRBJ2-3, with TRBD2 matching over 8 bases. Unmatched junction bases numbered 5, after V lost 5 bases and J lost 1 base. Germline values: CDR1 SNHLY, CDR2 FYNNEI. The CDR3 loop spans 15 amino acids. The CDR3 region is CASSSRGGGTDTQYF. CDR3 bases: TGTGCCAGCAGTTCACGGGGGGGCGGCACAGATACGCAGTATTTT.

The rearrangement joins TRBV10-3 to TRBJ2-7; TRBD2 agrees at 10 bases. Germline CDR1 ENHRY, CDR2 SYGVKD. This CDR3 has 15 amino acids. The ends lost 5 bases at V and 3 bases at J; junction bases unmatched: 7. In DNA form, the CDR3 reads TGTGCCATCAGTAACCCGGGACTAGCGAGCTACGAGCAGTACTTC. It specifies CAISNPGLASYEQYF.

The CDR3, as DNA: TGTGCCAGCAGCGAGACTAGCCAAGAGACCCAGTACTTC. It translates to CASSETSQETQYF. V and J are TRBV7-3 and TRBJ2-5; possible D gene TRBD2, 6 bases. There are 13 residues in the CDR3. V was trimmed by 5 bases and J by 1 base, leaving 8 bases between them. The germline CDR1 and CDR2 sequences are SGHTA and FQGTGA.

This chain uses TRBV21-1 with TRBJ2-1; TRBD2, the table's D call, was not compared with the DNA. TRBV21-1 is a listed pseudogene. This CDR3 comprises 14 residues. CDR3 residues: CASSKVREGDEQFF. CDR3 DNA sequence: TGTGCCAGCAGCAAAGTTAGGGAGGGAGATGAGCAGTTCTTC.

This clone turned up a few times. The chain employs TRBV7-2 and TRBJ1-2; TRBD1 agrees at 7 bases. With 6 bases clipped from V and 5 bases from J, the junction kept 3 bases outside the gene matches. Germline CDR1 SGHTA, CDR2 FQGNSA. The CDR3 covers 12 residues. CDR3 bases: TGTGCCAGCAGTTTGACAGGGTATGGCTACACCTTC. Amino acids: CASSLTGYGYTF.

The J gene is TRBJ1-1, the V gene TRBV5-6; TRBD1 agrees at 8 bases. CDR1 and CDR2 (germline): SGHDT, YYEEEE. The CDR3 has 17 amino acids. V gave up 3 bases and J gave up 1 base; unmatched junction bases: 11. Here the CDR3 DNA reads TGTGCCAGCAGCTCCGCGTACTCCGACAGGGGGAACACTGAAGCTTTCTTT. It translates to CASSSAYSDRGNTEAFF.

This clone occurred a few times. The rearrangement links TRBV5-1 to TRBJ2-7; the match to TRBD1 covers 7 bases. In germline, CDR1 is SGHRS, CDR2 YFSETQ. The CDR3 covers 13 residues. J gave up 2 bases and V 3 bases, and 2 bases lay outside the gene matches. CDR3 protein: CASSWDSTYEQYF. The CDR3, as DNA: TGCGCCAGCAGCTGGGACAGCACCTACGAGCAGTACTTC.